This record covers a single T cell receptor (beta chain). This specimen belongs to a study of blood T cell repertoires in COVID-19. Overall study context: Researchers got acute and convalescent COVID-19 samples from the United States, Italy and Spain. T cells, B-cell-depleted T cells, or PBMCs supplied cDNA or gDNA.

Enrollees, about 18 to 89 years old, lived in about two dozen US areas. What the recovered Cohort 3 donors had was two negative PCRs, clearance, or symptom resolution. The CDR3 extends over 16 amino acids. The ends were cut back, 3 bases at V and 4 bases at J, with 15 bases in the middle. In germline, CDR1 is MDHEN, CDR2 SYDVKM. The repertoire was sequenced with immunoSEQ multiplex PCR; TCRdb's copy has only in-frame clones and lacks some. The sample includes fewer than 200,000 clones, 83% of them seen just once. The TCR comes from a woman aged 45 to 65 who had recovered from COVID-19. The specimen was PBMCs or T cells enriched from blood (not recorded which). The chain employs TRBV28 and TRBJ2-2; a possible D gene is TRBD2 (5 bases). This CDR3 reads CASSFFGVSATGELFF. The DNA of the CDR3 is TGTGCCAGCAGTTTTTTCGGGGTATCGGCCACCGGGGAGCTGTTTTTT.